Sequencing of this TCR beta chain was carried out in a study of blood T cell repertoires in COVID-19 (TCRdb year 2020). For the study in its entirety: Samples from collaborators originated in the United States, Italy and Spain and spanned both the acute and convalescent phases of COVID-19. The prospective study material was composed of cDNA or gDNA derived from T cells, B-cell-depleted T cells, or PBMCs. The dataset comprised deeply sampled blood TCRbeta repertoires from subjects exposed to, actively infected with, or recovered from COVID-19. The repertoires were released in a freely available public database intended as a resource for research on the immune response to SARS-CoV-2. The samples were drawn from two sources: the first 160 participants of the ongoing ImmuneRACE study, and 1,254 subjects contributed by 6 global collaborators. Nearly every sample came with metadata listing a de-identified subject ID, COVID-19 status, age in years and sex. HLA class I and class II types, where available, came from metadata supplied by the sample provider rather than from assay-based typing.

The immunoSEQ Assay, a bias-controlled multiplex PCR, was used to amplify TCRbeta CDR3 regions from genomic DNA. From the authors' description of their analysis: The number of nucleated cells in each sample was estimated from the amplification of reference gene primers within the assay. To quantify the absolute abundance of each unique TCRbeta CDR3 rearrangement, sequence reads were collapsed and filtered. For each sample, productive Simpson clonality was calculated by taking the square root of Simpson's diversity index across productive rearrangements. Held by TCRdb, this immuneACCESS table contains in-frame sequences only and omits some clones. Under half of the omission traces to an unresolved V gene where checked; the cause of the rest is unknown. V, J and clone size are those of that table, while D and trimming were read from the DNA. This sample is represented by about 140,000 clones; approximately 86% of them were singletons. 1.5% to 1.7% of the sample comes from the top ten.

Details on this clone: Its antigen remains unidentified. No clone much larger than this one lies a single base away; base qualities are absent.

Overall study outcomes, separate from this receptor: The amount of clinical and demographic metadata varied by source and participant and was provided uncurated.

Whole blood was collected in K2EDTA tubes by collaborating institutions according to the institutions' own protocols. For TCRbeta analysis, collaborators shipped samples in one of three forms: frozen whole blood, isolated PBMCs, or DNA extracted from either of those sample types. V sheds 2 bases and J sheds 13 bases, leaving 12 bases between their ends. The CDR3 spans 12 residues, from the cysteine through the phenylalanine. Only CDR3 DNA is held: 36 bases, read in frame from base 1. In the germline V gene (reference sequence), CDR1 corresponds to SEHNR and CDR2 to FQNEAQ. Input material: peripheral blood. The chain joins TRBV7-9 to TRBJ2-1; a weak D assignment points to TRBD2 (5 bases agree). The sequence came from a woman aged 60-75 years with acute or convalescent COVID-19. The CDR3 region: CASSLTDYSQFF. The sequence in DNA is TGTGCCAGCAGCTTAACCGACTATAGTCAGTTCTTC. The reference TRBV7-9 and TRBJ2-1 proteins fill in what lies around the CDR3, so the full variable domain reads DTGVSQNPRHKITKRGQNVTFRCDPISEHNRLYWYRQTLGQGPEFLTYFQNEAQLEKSRLLSDRFSAERPKGSFSTLEIQRTEQGDSAMYLCASSLTDYSQFFGPGTRLTVL.